Listed here are 5 T cell receptor beta chains from one sample, sequenced in a study of T cell responses to AZD1222 COVID-19 vaccine. Here immunoSEQ multiplex PCR was the method, and the copy in TCRdb shows in-frame clones only, minus some. Found here are 100,000 to 150,000 clones, around 83% of them singletons; the top ten hold about 16%. This specimen was peripheral blood, taken 28 days after the second AZD1222 dose. The receptors were sampled from an adult who received the AZD1222 COVID-19 vaccine.

This clone has just a few counts. The rearrangement links TRBV12-3 or TRBV12-4 to TRBJ2-5; possible D gene TRBD1, 5 bases. The CDR3 has 12 residues. Trimming shortened V by 5 bases and J by 2 bases, and 6 bases separated the two germline ends. The CDR3 reads CASSRQQETQYF. The CDR3, as DNA: TGTGCCAGCAGTCGACAGCAAGAGACCCAGTACTTC.

The J gene is TRBJ1-2, the V gene TRBV4-1, with D maybe TRBD1 (5 bases). Germline lookup yields CDR1 MGHRA and CDR2 YSYEKL. The CDR3 extends over 15 amino acids. V shed 0 bases and J shed 6 bases, with 14 bases lying between them. CDR3: CASSQDPGNSDGYTF. CDR3 bases: TGCGCCAGCAGCCAAGACCCAGGGAACTCTGATGGCTACACCTTC.

The V and J genes are TRBV5-5 and TRBJ1-4, with D hard to call. The germline gives CDR1 SGHKS, CDR2 YYEKEE (reference sequence). CDR3 length equals 15 residues. V was clipped by 3 bases and J by 0 bases, with 9 bases between them. DNA for the CDR3: TGTGCCAGCAGCTCTCCGGGATCAACTAATGAAAAACTGTTTTTT. Amino acids: CASSSPGSTNEKLFF.

This clone was detected once. The rearrangement joins TRBV6-5 to TRBJ2-1, with TRBD2 as a possible D gene (6 bases). The CDR3 length is 13 residues. Germline CDR1 MNHEY, CDR2 SVGAGI. Trimming removed 0 bases at V and 9 bases at J, with 9 bases between. CDR3 sequence reads: CASSYSRETEQFF. Written as DNA, the CDR3 is TGTGCCAGCAGTTACTCACGGGAGACTGAGCAGTTCTTC.

V is TRBV4-2 and J is TRBJ2-7; maybe TRBD1 (5 bases). There are 13 residues in the CDR3. Per germline, CDR1 LGHNA and CDR2 YNFKEQ. The V gene lost 3 bases and the J gene lost 4 bases, with 10 bases spanning the gap. CDR3 amino acids: CASSQNQGYEQYF. CDR3 bases: TGTGCCAGCAGCCAGAACCAGGGATACGAGCAGTACTTC.